One and the same sample provided the 21 T cell receptor beta chains below, sequenced in a study of shared clonotypes between healthy human individuals. Clones were sequenced by immunoSEQ multiplex PCR, and TCRdb holds only the in-frame ones, with some missing. The repertoire has about 450,000 clones, 75% to 85% of them found once; the top ten carry roughly an eighth. Sequences were obtained from PBMCs. These receptors all stem from a woman aged 40 to 50 in good health. Some clones in this sample may be carry-over from other donors' samples.

This rearrangement joins TRBV10-3 to TRBJ1-2; a possible D gene is TRBD1 (6 bases). The germline gives CDR1 ENHRY, CDR2 SYGVKD. The V end lost 6 bases, the J end lost 7 bases, and 15 bases lay between the germline ends. The CDR3 totals 13 residues. The CDR3, as DNA: TGTGCCATCAGCCCAGGGGCGGAATCTGGCTACACCTTC. It yields the protein CAISPGAESGYTF.

The chain combines TRBV5-1 with TRBJ2-5; TRBD2 is a possible D gene (5 bases). V lost 4 bases and J lost 1, with 11 bases in between. Germline CDR1 is SGHRS and CDR2 is YFSETQ. The CDR3 is 14 residues long. The CDR3 region has the DNA TGCGCCAGCAGCCGGAGGCCGCCCCAAGAGACCCAGTACTTC. Translated, it gives CASSRRPPQETQYF.

The chain has TRBV11-3 and TRBJ2-7; 11 bases match TRBD1. The CDR3 covers 19 residues. J gave up 2 bases and V 4 bases, and 16 bases lay outside the gene matches. Germline V gene data show CDR1 as SGHNT and CDR2 as YENEEA. CDR3 DNA sequence: TGTGCCAGCAGCTCCGGGGACAGGGGGATCGAAGCGGCCGCCTACGAGCAGTACTTC. This codes for CASSSGDRGIEAAAYEQYF.

The V and J genes are TRBV7-9 and TRBJ1-2, with a possible D match to TRBD1 (6 bases). Trimming took off 5 bases at V and 4 bases at J, with 17 bases between the two ends. The CDR3 consists of 15 residues. The germline V gene encodes CDR1 SEHNR and CDR2 FQNEAQ (reference sequence). Here the CDR3 DNA reads TGTGCCAGCAGCCCTGGAGGCAGGGGTTTCTATGGCTACACCTTC. Translating gives CASSPGGRGFYGYTF.

Of note for this clone: The identical CDR3 is also encoded by other nucleotide sequences in the sample. The V gene is TRBV7-2, the J gene TRBJ2-7; 9 bases are shared with TRBD2. This CDR3 region has 15 residues. V was clipped by 1 base and J by 1 base; unmatched bases: 2. CDR1 and CDR2 from the germline V gene are SGHTA and FQGNSA. The CDR3 loop reads CASSLVLAGSYEQYF. Here the CDR3 DNA reads TGTGCCAGCAGCTTAGTCCTAGCGGGATCCTACGAGCAGTACTTC.

This sequence joins TRBV29-1 and TRBJ2-3; no reliable D call. The V end lost 4 bases, the J end lost 2 bases, and 7 bases lay between the germline ends. This CDR3 spans 12 amino acids. CDR1 and CDR2 (germline): SQVTM, ANQGSEA. The CDR3 nucleotides are TGCAGCGTTGGGGCCAACACAGATACGCAGTATTTT. Its protein is CSVGANTDTQYF.

V is TRBV7-9 and J is TRBJ2-3; no clear D gene. The length of the CDR3 is 15 residues. With 3 bases removed from V and 2 bases from J, the gap between germline ends came to 12 bases. Germline assignment: CDR1 SEHNR and CDR2 FQNEAQ (reference sequence). In nucleotides, the CDR3 is TGTGCCAGCAGCTTGGGCTACTTAGCCACAGATACGCAGTATTTT. This sequence encodes CASSLGYLATDTQYF.

The V gene is TRBV2, the J gene TRBJ2-2; D tentatively fits TRBD1 or TRBD2 (7 bases each). The CDR3 is 17 residues long. V lost 7 bases and J 3 bases, leaving 21 bases between the germline ends. Germline V gene data show CDR1 as SNHLY and CDR2 as FYNNEI. The CDR3 coding sequence is TGTGCCAGCACCGCCATTGGGGGGGACAGTTACACCGGGGAGCTGTTTTTT. Amino acid sequence: CASTAIGGDSYTGELFF.

The chain recombines TRBV4-3 with TRBJ1-2; TRBD1 might be the D (5 bases). CDR3 length equals 14 residues. The V end was cut by 4 bases, the J end by 4 bases, with 13 bases between. Germline assignment: CDR1 LGHNA and CDR2 YSLEER. The CDR3 DNA sequence: TGCGCCAGCAGCCCCCAGCAGGGCTCCTATGGCTACACCTTC. It codes for CASSPQQGSYGYTF.

V and J are TRBV7-3 and TRBJ2-2, with D maybe TRBD2 (5 bases). CDR3 length equals 14 residues. With 7 bases removed from V and 5 bases from J, the gap between germline ends came to 14 bases. Germline V CDR1 and CDR2: SGHTA, FQGTGA. The CDR3 sequence: CASTPEGYTGELFF. CDR3 nucleotides: TGTGCCAGCACCCCCGAGGGATATACCGGGGAGCTGTTTTTT.

Turning to this clone: It is likely a read error: a sequence one base away is far more abundant. The rearrangement links TRBV28 to TRBJ2-7; the match to TRBD2 covers 10 bases. The CDR3 extends over 15 amino acids. Germline CDR1 is MDHEN and CDR2 is SYDVKM. V was pared by 8 bases and J by 3 bases, with 10 bases of the junction left unmatched. The CDR3 nucleotides are TGTGCCAGCCGACGGCAAGCGGGAGGGATCTACGAGCAGTACTTC. Protein sequence: CASRRQAGGIYEQYF.

This chain uses TRBV11-3 with TRBJ1-1; weak D call: TRBD1 (5 bases). The CDR3 is made up of 16 amino acids. V lost 4 bases and J 5 bases, leaving 20 bases between the germline ends. CDR1 is SGHNT, CDR2 YENEEA, per germline. The CDR3 here is CASSSGGAGEETEAFF. CDR3 DNA: TGTGCCAGCAGCTCAGGTGGGGCTGGCGAAGAGACTGAAGCTTTCTTT.

The gene calls are TRBV30 and TRBJ2-5, with 7 bases matching TRBD2. The J call is doubtful: the DNA matches TRBJ2-7 better. The V gene's germline CDR1 is GTSNPN and CDR2 SVGIG (reference sequence). The CDR3 extends over 11 amino acids. The CDR3 DNA sequence: TGTGCCTGGGGGGGAGGGAACGAGCAGTACTTC. Protein: CAWGGGNEQYF.

The J gene is TRBJ1-1, the V gene TRBV28; D not resolved. Germline V gives CDR1 MDHEN, CDR2 SYDVKM. The length of the CDR3 is 12 residues. Trimming removed 7 bases from V and 4 bases from J, with 10 bases in between. CDR3 region: CASKPGVTEAFF. As DNA, the CDR3 is TGTGCCAGCAAGCCAGGTGTCACTGAAGCTTTCTTT.

This clone showed up just a few times. The chain uses TRBV7-6 and TRBJ1-3, with D possibly matching TRBD1 (6 bases). Trimming left V 8 bases short and J 4 bases short, with 12 bases between. Germline CDR1 and CDR2: SGHVS and FNYEAQ. The CDR3 covers 13 residues. The CDR3 DNA reads as TGTGCCAGCTCGGGACAAAGGGGAAACACCATATATTTT. It codes for CASSGQRGNTIYF.

This clone was found a few times. CDR3 protein: CASSQSRNTGAGYNEQFF. In DNA form, the CDR3 reads TGCGCCAGCAGTCAATCGAGGAATACAGGGGCCGGCTACAATGAGCAGTTCTTC. The V gene is TRBV23-1, the J gene TRBJ2-1; TRBD1 aligns across 7 bases. TRBV23-1 is an open reading frame whose function is uncertain. Trimming took 0 bases from V and 3 from J; bases not matched to a gene: 11. The CDR3 runs to 18 residues.

The genes are TRBV7-9 and TRBJ2-1; D unresolved. Trimming shortened V by 1 base and J by 8 bases, and 9 bases separated the two germline ends. The CDR3 covers 13 residues. Germline V gene sequence: CDR1 SEHNR, CDR2 FQNEAQ (reference sequence). CDR3: CASSLEARDEQFF. The CDR3 bases are TGTGCCAGCAGCTTAGAGGCCCGCGATGAGCAGTTCTTC.

The rearrangement links TRBV14 to TRBJ1-2; D unresolved. The germline V and J ends were trimmed by 1 base and 10 bases, with 13 bases remaining between them. Germline CDR1 SGHDN, CDR2 FVKESK. This CDR3 is built from 13 residues. This CDR3 is CASSQVLVGVYTF. The DNA of the CDR3 is TGTGCCAGCAGCCAAGTTTTGGTGGGTGTCTACACCTTC. Based on the CDR3 plus reference TRBV14 and TRBJ1-2, the full variable domain is EAGVTQFPSHSVIEKGQTVTLRCDPISGHDNLYWYRRVMGKEIKFLLHFVKESKQDESGMPNNRFLAERTGGTYSTLKVQPAELEDSGVYFCASSQVLVGVYTFGSGTRLTVV.

The chain has TRBV11-2 and TRBJ2-3; D unclear. Trimming shortened V by 5 bases and J by 0 bases, and 12 bases separated the two germline ends. This CDR3 is built from 15 residues. Germline CDR1 reads SGHAT; CDR2 reads FQNNGV. The chain's CDR3 is CASSLMSASTDTQYF. The CDR3 nucleotides are TGTGCCAGCAGCCTAATGTCAGCTAGCACAGATACGCAGTATTTT.

Concerning this clone: Other DNA sequences in the same sample also yield this CDR3. The J gene is TRBJ2-7, the V gene TRBV10-3; possible D gene TRBD2, 6 bases. The CDR3 contains 14 residues. Between the trimmed V and J ends, which lost 2 bases and 2 bases, there was a span of 10 bases. Germline CDR1 reads ENHRY; CDR2 reads SYGVKD. CDR3 amino acids: CAISEQGGPYEQYF. CDR3 bases: TGTGCCATCAGTGAGCAGGGAGGTCCCTACGAGCAGTACTTC.

CDR3 protein: CASSPDSRTPYGYTF. CDR3 DNA sequence: TGCGCCAGCAGCCCGGACAGCCGAACCCCCTATGGCTACACCTTC. This rearrangement joins TRBV4-3 to TRBJ1-2; maybe TRBD1 (6 bases). The CDR3 has 15 residues. CDR1 is LGHNA and CDR2 is YSLEER in the germline V gene. Trimming removed 4 bases at V and 4 bases at J, with 16 bases between.